This T cell receptor delta chain appears in the sequencing data of a study of γδ T cells in repeated Plasmodium falciparum infection. Whole-study context: Donors had four controlled P. falciparum NF54 infections over roughly 640 days.

Per germline, CDR1 TVYSNPD and CDR2 GDNSRS (reference sequence). V was clipped by 5 bases and J by 5 bases; unmatched bases: 20. The CDR3 is 16 amino acids. This clone was counted between two and nine times. Its antigen is not identified. Only one base separates this from a far larger clonotype, so it likely reflects a read error. The sample carries other DNA sequences with the same CDR3. Study results and limitations: Vgamma9/Vdelta2+ repertoires stayed stably polyclonal over time and infection. Vdelta2-negative gammadelta repertoires appeared less diverse and less shared in Malian than Australian children.

TCRdb reprocessed the multiplex PCR reads using CATT. The sample lists around 46,000 delta-chain clones, approximately 2% occurring once. Vgamma9/Vdelta2+ and Vdelta2-negative gammadelta T cells were flow-sorted from PBMC for bulk sequencing. The chain links TRDV3 to TRDJ1, with 7 bases matching TRDD3. The sequence derives from a pool of human donors (malaria-infected and uninfected, not separated). Sequences were obtained from gamma-delta T cells from blood. CDR3 in DNA: TGTGCCGTACTATCCTGGGGGTACCAGGGAACTGATAAACTCATCTTT. Residues: CAVLSWGYQGTDKLIF. The full variable domain, its missing parts supplied by reference TRDV3 and TRDJ1, is CDKVTQSSPDQTVASGSEVVLLCTYDTVYSNPDLFWYRIRPDYSFQFVFYGDNSRSEGADFTQGRFSVKHILTQKAFHLVISPVRTEDSATYYCAVLSWGYQGTDKLIFGKGTRVTVEP.